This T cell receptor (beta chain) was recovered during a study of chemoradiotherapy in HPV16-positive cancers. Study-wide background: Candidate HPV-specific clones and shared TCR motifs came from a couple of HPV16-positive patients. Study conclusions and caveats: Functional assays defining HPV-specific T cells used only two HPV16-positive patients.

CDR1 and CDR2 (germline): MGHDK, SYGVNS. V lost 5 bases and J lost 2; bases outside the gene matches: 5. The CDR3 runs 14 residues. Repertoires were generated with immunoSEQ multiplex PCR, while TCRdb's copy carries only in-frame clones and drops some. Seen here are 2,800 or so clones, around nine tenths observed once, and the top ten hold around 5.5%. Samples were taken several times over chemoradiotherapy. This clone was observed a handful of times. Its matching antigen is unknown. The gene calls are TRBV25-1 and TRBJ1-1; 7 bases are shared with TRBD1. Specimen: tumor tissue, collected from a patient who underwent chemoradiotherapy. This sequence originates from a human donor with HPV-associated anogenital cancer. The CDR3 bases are TGTGCCAGCAGTCCGGGACAGACCAACACTGAAGCTTTCTTT. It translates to CASSPGQTNTEAFF.